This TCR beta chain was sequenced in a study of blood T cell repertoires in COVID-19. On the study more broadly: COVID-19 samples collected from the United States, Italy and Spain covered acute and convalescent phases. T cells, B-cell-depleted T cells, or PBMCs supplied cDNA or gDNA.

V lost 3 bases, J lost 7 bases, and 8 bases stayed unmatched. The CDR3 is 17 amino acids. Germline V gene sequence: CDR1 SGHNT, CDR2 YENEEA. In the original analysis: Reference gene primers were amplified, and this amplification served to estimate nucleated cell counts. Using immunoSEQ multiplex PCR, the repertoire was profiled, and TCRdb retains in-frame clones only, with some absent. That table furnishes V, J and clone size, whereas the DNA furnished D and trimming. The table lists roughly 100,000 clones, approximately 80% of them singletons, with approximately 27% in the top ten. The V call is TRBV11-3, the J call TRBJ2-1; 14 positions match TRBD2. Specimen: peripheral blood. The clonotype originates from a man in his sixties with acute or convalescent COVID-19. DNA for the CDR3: TGTGCCAGCAGCTTCGGGACTAGCGGGAGCCCCTGGAATGAGCAGTTCTTC. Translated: CASSFGTSGSPWNEQFF.